Below are 24 T cell receptor beta chains sequenced from a single sample in a study of lymphopenia after photon versus proton radiotherapy. The method was immunoSEQ multiplex PCR; TCRdb's version includes in-frame clones alone and lacks a portion of them. This table has about 24,000 clones, 85% appearing once. Sequences were derived from peripheral blood, sampled from a patient treated with photon-based radiotherapy. Receptors were obtained from a man aged 55 to 70 with pancreatic cancer.

This sequence joins TRBV11-3 and TRBJ2-3; TRBD2 might be the D (6 bases). With 5 bases removed from V and 1 base from J, the gap between germline ends came to 19 bases. From germline, CDR1 is SGHNT and CDR2 YENEEA. The CDR3 is 17 residues long. CDR3 sequence (DNA): TGTGCCAGCAGCCCACGTGGGTGGGACTGGCGCACAGATACGCAGTATTTT. It specifies CASSPRGWDWRTDTQYF.

CDR3 in amino acids: CASSFGQSTDTQYF. CDR3 in DNA: TGCGCCAGCAGCTTTGGACAGAGCACAGATACGCAGTATTTT. The rearrangement joins TRBV5-1 to TRBJ2-3; perhaps TRBD1 as D (6 bases). Per germline, CDR1 SGHRS and CDR2 YFSETQ. V lost 2 bases and J lost 0, with 7 bases in between. This CDR3 spans 14 amino acids.

This chain connects TRBV14 to TRBJ2-6; D is unresolved. CDR1 and CDR2 from the germline V gene are SGHDN and FVKESK. This CDR3 contains 16 residues. Trimming took 5 bases from V and 4 from J, leaving 15 bases between them. In DNA, the CDR3 is TGTGCCAGCAGCTCGTCGAGGCAGTCCGGGGCCAACGTCCTGACTTTC. This codes for CASSSSRQSGANVLTF.

V is TRBV25-1 and J is TRBJ1-1; a weak D match, TRBD1 (5 bases). The ends were cut back, 4 bases at V and 3 bases at J, with 9 bases in the middle. The germline CDR1 and CDR2 sequences are MGHDK and SYGVNS. This CDR3 has 13 residues. This CDR3 is CASSVGEYTEAFF. In nucleotides, the CDR3 is TGTGCCAGCAGTGTGGGGGAGTACACTGAAGCTTTCTTT. The full variable domain, with the rest looked up from reference TRBV25-1 and TRBJ1-1, is EADIYQTPRYLVIGTGKKITLECSQTMGHDKMYWYQQDPGMELHLIHYSYGVNSTEKGDLSSESTVSRIRTEHFPLTLESARPSHTSQYLCASSVGEYTEAFFGQGTRLTVV.

The chain is built from TRBV2 and TRBJ1-1; 7 bases are a match to TRBD1. This CDR3 has 14 residues. Germline lookup yields CDR1 SNHLY and CDR2 FYNNEI. J lost 0 bases, V lost 6 bases, and 4 bases had no gene match. Written as DNA, the CDR3 is TGTGCCAGCAGGCCCGGGACAGTGAACACTGAAGCTTTCTTT. It is translated as CASRPGTVNTEAFF.

CDR3 nucleotides: TGTGCCAGTAGTATAGTTGGCGGGGGCTCCTACGAGCAGTACTTC. Amino acid sequence: CASSIVGGGSYEQYF. This rearrangement joins TRBV19 to TRBJ2-7; 7 nucleotides match TRBD2. Trimming took 1 base from V and 0 from J; bases not matched to a gene: 3. Per the germline V gene, CDR1 is LNHDA and CDR2 is SQIVND (reference sequence). The CDR3 runs to 15 residues.

This chain joins TRBV27 and TRBJ1-1; TRBD1 is a possible D gene (5 bases). The germline V gene encodes CDR1 MNHEY and CDR2 SMNVEV (reference sequence). With 7 bases removed from V and 3 bases from J, the gap between germline ends came to 15 bases. This CDR3 is 14 amino acids long. DNA of the CDR3: TGTGCCAGCACACCTCGGGGGTGGGACACTGAAGCTTTCTTT. Translation gives CASTPRGWDTEAFF.

The chain couples TRBV6-1 to TRBJ1-1; 9 bases are a match to TRBD1. With V trimmed by 4 bases and J by 5 bases, 11 bases remained unmatched. Per the germline V gene, CDR1 is MNHNS and CDR2 is SASEGT. CDR3 length equals 16 residues. CDR3 sequence reads: CASSGFPGQGKTEAFF. In DNA form, the CDR3 reads TGTGCCAGCAGTGGATTTCCGGGACAGGGAAAAACTGAAGCTTTCTTT.

The chain couples TRBV4-2 to TRBJ2-1; the D gene is possibly TRBD2 (6 bases). Germline CDR1 reads LGHNA; CDR2 reads YNFKEQ. V was trimmed by 4 bases and J by 7 bases, leaving 20 bases between them. CDR3 size: 16 residues. The DNA of the CDR3 is TGTGCCAGCAGCCCGCGGTTTGCGGGGCCTAGGAATGAGCAGTTCTTC. Amino acid sequence: CASSPRFAGPRNEQFF.

The rearrangement links TRBV7-6 to TRBJ2-5; D perhaps matches TRBD1 (5 bases). Germline V CDR1 and CDR2: SGHVS, FNYEAQ. The V and J ends lost 4 bases and 2 bases respectively, with 14 bases between them. CDR3 length: 15 amino acids. This chain's CDR3 is CASSSLPDTQETQYF. As DNA, the CDR3 is TGTGCCAGCAGCTCTTTACCGGACACACAAGAGACCCAGTACTTC.

This clone showed up just a few times. The V gene is TRBV5-1, the J gene TRBJ1-1; D possibly corresponds to TRBD1 (6 bases). This CDR3 has 14 residues. CDR1 and CDR2 (germline): SGHRS, YFSETQ. Trimming shortened V by 3 bases and J by 4 bases, and 13 bases separated the two germline ends. The CDR3 region is CASSSRGVATEAFF. In DNA form, the CDR3 reads TGCGCCAGCAGCTCCAGGGGAGTAGCCACTGAAGCTTTCTTT.

In this sample, this clone turned up once. V and J are TRBV5-4 and TRBJ2-7, with 13 bases that match TRBD2. V lost 4 bases, J lost 4 bases, and 5 bases stayed unmatched. The CDR3 is 15 residues long. Germline-derived CDR1 and CDR2 are SGHNT and YYREEE (reference sequence). Here the CDR3 reads CASSPGTSGEYEQYF. The CDR3 bases are TGTGCCAGCAGCCCAGGGACTAGCGGGGAGTACGAGCAGTACTTC.

This chain connects TRBV15 to TRBJ2-5, with TRBD1 matching 9 bases. V shed 4 bases, J shed 6 bases, and the junction held 9 bases outside the gene matches. This CDR3 has 15 residues. Germline CDR1 and CDR2: LNHNV and YYDKDF (reference sequence). The CDR3 protein is CATSKEGQGSKTQYF. The CDR3 nucleotides read TGTGCCACCAGCAAAGAGGGACAGGGAAGTAAGACCCAGTACTTC.

This clone occurred once. The rearrangement links TRBV2 to TRBJ2-7; unclear D gene. Looked up from germline, CDR1 is SNHLY and CDR2 is FYNNEI. CDR3 length: 10 residues. Trimming removed 4 bases from V and 4 bases from J, with 2 bases in between. The CDR3: CASSGYEQYF. The CDR3 DNA sequence: TGTGCCAGCAGTGGATACGAGCAGTACTTC.

This clone was detected only once. The chain joins TRBV10-1 to TRBJ2-1, with TRBD2 matching over 12 bases. The germline V gene has CDR1 WNHNN and CDR2 SYGVQD (reference sequence). The CDR3 totals 15 residues. V dropped 6 bases and J dropped 10; count of bases not matched to a gene: 10. This chain's CDR3 is CASSFGLAGKGEQFF. CDR3 coding DNA: TGCGCCAGCAGCTTCGGACTAGCGGGGAAAGGGGAGCAGTTCTTC.

In this sample, this clone turned up once. The V gene is TRBV18, the J gene TRBJ2-1; TRBD1 is a possible D gene (5 bases). The ends were cut back, 8 bases at V and 7 bases at J, with 15 bases in the middle. The germline CDR1 and CDR2 sequences are KGHSH and LQKENI. CDR3 size: 13 residues. The DNA of the CDR3 is TGTGCCAGCCAGACAGCTACGCGAAATGAGCAGTTCTTC. Translation gives CASQTATRNEQFF.

J is TRBJ2-5 and V is TRBV5-8; 10 nucleotides align to TRBD2. The last part of the DNA fits TRBJ2-7 better; the J call may be wrong. The V gene's germline CDR1 is SGHTS and CDR2 YDEGEE. The CDR3 runs to 17 residues. The chain's CDR3 is CASSFRGLAYSTGEQYF. The CDR3 nucleotides read TGTGCCAGCAGCTTCCGGGGACTAGCGTATAGTACAGGCGAGCAGTACTTC.

The rearrangement joins TRBV11-3 to TRBJ2-1; D is ambiguous. The length of the CDR3 is 14 residues. CDR1 and CDR2 from the germline V gene are SGHNT and YENEEA. Trimming pared 5 bases from V and 7 bases from J, leaving 15 bases between. For the CDR3, the DNA is TGTGCCAGCAGCCAGGCTTTCGACGGGAATGAGCAGTTCTTC. It translates to CASSQAFDGNEQFF.

The gene calls are TRBV15 and TRBJ1-5; 9 nucleotides align to TRBD1. With 1 base clipped from V and 7 bases from J, the junction kept 5 bases outside the gene matches. CDR3 length: 15 residues. Germline assignment: CDR1 LNHNV and CDR2 YYDKDF (reference sequence). The CDR3 nucleotides are TGTGCCACCAGCAGAGGGGGGACAGGGTTCCAGCCCCAGCATTTT. Amino acids: CATSRGGTGFQPQHF.

V gene TRBV7-6 combines with J gene TRBJ1-4; D not certain. Germline CDR1 is SGHVS and CDR2 is FNYEAQ. The germline V and J ends were trimmed by 1 base and 3 bases, with 12 bases remaining between them. This CDR3 is 16 amino acids long. The CDR3 sequence: CASSLELVAANEKLFF. The CDR3, as DNA: TGTGCCAGCAGCTTAGAGTTGGTGGCCGCTAATGAAAAACTGTTTTTT.

The J gene is TRBJ2-5, the V gene TRBV12-5; TRBD1 matches 9 bases. The CDR3 consists of 15 residues. In germline, CDR1 is LGHNT, CDR2 FRNRAP. With 5 bases clipped from V and 2 bases from J, the junction kept 6 bases outside the gene matches. The CDR3 DNA reads TGTGCTAGTGGTCGGCGGACAGGGGCGCAAGAGACCCAGTACTTC. Protein: CASGRRTGAQETQYF.

The chain links TRBV7-2 to TRBJ2-1; TRBD1 might be the D (5 bases). Germline V gene lookup returns CDR1 SGHTA and CDR2 FQGNSA. Trimming left V 4 bases short and J 3 bases short, with 10 bases between. This CDR3 is 14 amino acids long. CDR3 DNA sequence: TGTGCCAGCAGCTGGGGAAGGGGCTACAATGAGCAGTTCTTC. This translates into CASSWGRGYNEQFF.

The V call is TRBV7-9, the J call TRBJ2-1, with D possibly TRBD1 on 6 matching bases. V dropped 4 bases and J dropped 12 bases, with 13 bases sitting between them. This CDR3 has 12 residues. Germline V gene sequence: CDR1 SEHNR, CDR2 FQNEAQ (reference sequence). CDR3 sequence reads: CASSSSRGLQFF. The CDR3 coding sequence is TGTGCCAGCAGCTCATCTAGGGGGTTGCAGTTCTTC.

The V and J genes are TRBV10-3 and TRBJ1-1; 7 bases align to TRBD1. The CDR3 is 12 amino acids. Germline V gene sequence: CDR1 ENHRY, CDR2 SYGVKD. Germline trimming cut 8 bases from V and 3 bases from J; bases unmatched to any gene: 3. The DNA of the CDR3 is TGTGCCATCGCCACAGGGGACACTGAAGCTTTCTTT. Amino acid sequence: CAIATGDTEAFF.